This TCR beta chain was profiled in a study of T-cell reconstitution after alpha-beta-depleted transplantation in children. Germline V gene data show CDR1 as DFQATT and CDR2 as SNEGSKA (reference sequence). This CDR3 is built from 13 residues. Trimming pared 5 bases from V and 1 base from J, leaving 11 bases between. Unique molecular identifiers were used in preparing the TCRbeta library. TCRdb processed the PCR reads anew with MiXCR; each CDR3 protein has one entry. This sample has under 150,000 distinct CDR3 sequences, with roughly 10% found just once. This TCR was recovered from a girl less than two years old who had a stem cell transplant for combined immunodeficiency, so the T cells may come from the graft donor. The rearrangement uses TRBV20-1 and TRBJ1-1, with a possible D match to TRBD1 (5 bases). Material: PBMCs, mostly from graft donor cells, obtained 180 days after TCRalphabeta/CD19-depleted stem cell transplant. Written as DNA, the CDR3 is TGCAGTGCTCCCCGGGGGGGGAACACTGAAGCTTTCTTT. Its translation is CSAPRGGNTEAFF.